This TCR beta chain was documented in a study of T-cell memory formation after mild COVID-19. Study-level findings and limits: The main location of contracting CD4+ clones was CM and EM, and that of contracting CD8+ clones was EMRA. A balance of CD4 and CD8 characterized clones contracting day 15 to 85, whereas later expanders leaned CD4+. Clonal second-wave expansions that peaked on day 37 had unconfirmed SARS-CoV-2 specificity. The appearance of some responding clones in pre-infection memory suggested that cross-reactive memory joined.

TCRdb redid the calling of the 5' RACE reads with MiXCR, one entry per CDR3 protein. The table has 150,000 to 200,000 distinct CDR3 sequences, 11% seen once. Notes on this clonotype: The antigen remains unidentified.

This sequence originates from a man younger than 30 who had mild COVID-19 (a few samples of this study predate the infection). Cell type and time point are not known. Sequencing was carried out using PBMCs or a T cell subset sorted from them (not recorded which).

For the CDR3, the DNA is TGTGCCAGCACGACAGGGGGCGCGGAGACCCAGTACTTC. Translation: CASTTGGAETQYF. The chain has TRBV5-6 and TRBJ2-5; 10 bases map to TRBD1. J was trimmed by 5 bases and V by 6 bases; bases with no gene match: 4. This CDR3 has 13 residues. CDR1 and CDR2 from the germline V gene are SGHDT and YYEEEE.